Listed below are T cell receptor beta chains from one sample, sequenced in a study of T cell changes during pregnancy in multiple sclerosis. Profiled with immunoSEQ multiplex PCR; TCRdb holds only in-frame clones, not every one. Altogether approximately 98,000 clones are present, around 92% being singletons, with the ten largest covering roughly 2.1%. The sequencing here drew on peripheral blood, taken after pregnancy. Every receptor here comes from a female donor in good health, enrolled as a control in a pregnancy study. Each CDR3 is given with its conserved first and last residue. The order of the fields is D gene, V gene, CDR3 length, J gene, CDR3 protein. The D gene is left open where the match is weak.

D gene: -; V gene: TRBV28; CDR3 length: 14; J gene: TRBJ2-3; CDR3 protein: CASSARLVSDTQYF
D gene: -; V gene: TRBV2; CDR3 length: 10; J gene: TRBJ2-2; CDR3 protein: CAVSGGELFF
D gene: -; V gene: TRBV30; CDR3 length: 13; J gene: TRBJ2-5; CDR3 protein: CAWSSKLQETQYF
D gene: TRBD2; V gene: TRBV6-5; CDR3 length: 15; J gene: TRBJ2-7; CDR3 protein: CASSLAGGPRYEQYF
D gene: -; V gene: TRBV7-9; CDR3 length: 11; J gene: TRBJ2-1; CDR3 protein: CASTIEAGQFF
D gene: -; V gene: TRBV9; CDR3 length: 15; J gene: TRBJ2-5; CDR3 protein: CASSVGSSLDGTQYF
D gene: -; V gene: TRBV7-6; CDR3 length: 15; J gene: TRBJ2-5; CDR3 protein: CASSLLARAGETQYF
D gene: TRBD1; V gene: TRBV12-5; CDR3 length: 16; J gene: TRBJ2-1; CDR3 protein: CASGKNRGPSYNEQFF
D gene: TRBD2; V gene: TRBV27; CDR3 length: 13; J gene: TRBJ2-5; CDR3 protein: CASSGSGGETQYF
D gene: TRBD2; V gene: TRBV7-9; CDR3 length: 15; J gene: TRBJ2-7; CDR3 protein: CASSRTSGGRYEQYF
D gene: TRBD1; V gene: TRBV2; CDR3 length: 14; J gene: TRBJ2-3; CDR3 protein: CASSGGTDTDTQYF
D gene: -; V gene: TRBV7-9; CDR3 length: 14; J gene: TRBJ2-7; CDR3 protein: CASSSPLRENEQYF
D gene: -; V gene: TRBV18; CDR3 length: 15; J gene: TRBJ1-1; CDR3 protein: CASSPGPPTLAEAFF
D gene: -; V gene: TRBV30; CDR3 length: 14; J gene: TRBJ1-6; CDR3 protein: CAWDNRSYNSPLHF